These 30 T cell receptor beta chains came from one sample sequenced in a study of blood T cell repertoires in COVID-19. The repertoire was sequenced with immunoSEQ multiplex PCR; TCRdb's copy has only in-frame clones and lacks some. The table lists fewer than 150,000 clones, around 85% of them singletons. The sample taken for sequencing was peripheral blood. These receptor sequences come from a woman aged 50 to 60 with acute or convalescent COVID-19.

The J gene is TRBJ2-7, the V gene TRBV7-2; D remains ambiguous. Trimming cost V 1 base and J 0 bases, with 7 bases left between them. The CDR3 extends over 14 amino acids. The germline V gene has CDR1 SGHTA and CDR2 FQGNSA. CDR3: CASSLGPVSYEQYF. The CDR3, as DNA: TGTGCCAGCAGCTTAGGGCCCGTCTCCTACGAGCAGTACTTC.

This clone came up a few times. The chain employs TRBV5-5 and TRBJ1-6; 8 bases agree with TRBD1. CDR1 SGHKS and CDR2 YYEKEE come from the germline V gene (reference sequence). Germline trimming cut 3 bases from V and 7 bases from J; bases unmatched to any gene: 3. This CDR3 region has 14 residues. The CDR3 loop reads CASSYRQGNSPLHF. The CDR3 DNA sequence: TGTGCCAGCAGCTACCGACAGGGGAATTCACCCCTCCACTTT.

In the case of this clone: An end of the junction does not agree with germline; a read error may underlie this. The J gene is TRBJ1-6, the V gene TRBV3-1 (or the pseudogene TRBV3-2); 7 positions agree with TRBD1. This CDR3 comprises 15 residues. CDR1 and CDR2 from the germline V gene are LGHDT and YNNKEL (reference sequence). CDR3 region: CASSQGRQGNSPLHF. CDR3 bases: TGTGCCAGCAGTCAAGGGAGACAGGGAAATTCACCCCTCCACTTT.

The chain carries TRBV4-1 and TRBJ1-4; 7 bases align to TRBD1. CDR1 and CDR2 from the germline V gene are MGHRA and YSYEKL. The V gene end was trimmed by 1 base and the J gene end by 8 bases; junction bases not matched to a gene: 7. This CDR3 comprises 15 residues. For the CDR3, the DNA is TGCGCCAGCAGCCAAGGGAGGGGGCAAGACGAAAAACTGTTTTTT. This codes for CASSQGRGQDEKLFF.

The chain joins TRBV12-5 to TRBJ2-7; TRBD1 is a possible D gene (7 bases). V lost 6 bases and J 1 base, leaving 13 bases between the germline ends. Germline CDR1 reads LGHNT; CDR2 reads FRNRAP. The length of the CDR3 is 14 residues. The chain's CDR3 is CASGSTGRSYEQYF. Here the CDR3 DNA reads TGTGCTAGTGGCTCGACAGGGAGGTCCTACGAGCAGTACTTC.

This clone showed up just once. The chain has TRBV5-8 and TRBJ1-5, with 9 bases identical to TRBD1. Per the germline V gene, CDR1 is SGHTS and CDR2 is YDEGEE. Unmatched junction bases numbered 9, after V lost 4 bases and J lost 7 bases. The CDR3 consists of 15 residues. The CDR3 sequence: CASSNSGTGWQPQHF. CDR3 in DNA: TGTGCCAGCAGCAACTCCGGGACAGGGTGGCAGCCCCAGCATTTT.

The chain combines TRBV5-4 with TRBJ1-2, with D uncertain. Trimming took 5 bases from V and 5 from J, leaving 19 bases between them. The CDR3 length is 15 residues. In germline, CDR1 is SGHNT, CDR2 YYREEE (reference sequence). CDR3 DNA sequence: TGTGCCAGCAGTCCGAGTGGACTACGCGGGTATGGCTACACCTTC. Its translation is CASSPSGLRGYGYTF.

This sequence joins TRBV2 and TRBJ1-5, with D unresolved. CDR3 length: 13 amino acids. CDR1 SNHLY and CDR2 FYNNEI come from the germline V gene. V was cut by 2 bases and J by 5 bases, with 7 bases left in between. CDR3: CASSEYLDQPQHF. DNA of the CDR3: TGTGCCAGCAGTGAATATCTAGATCAGCCCCAGCATTTT.

The J gene is TRBJ1-5, the V gene TRBV19, with 10 nucleotides matching TRBD1. In germline, CDR1 is LNHDA, CDR2 SQIVND (reference sequence). This CDR3 comprises 14 residues. The V gene end was trimmed by 6 bases and the J gene end by 4 bases; junction bases not matched to a gene: 3. CDR3 nucleotides: TGTGCCAGTAGAGGACAGGGGGATAATCAGCCCCAGCATTTT. This translates into CASRGQGDNQPQHF.

The CDR3 is CASSFMTGYSPLHF. The CDR3 DNA follows: TGTGCCAGCAGCTTCATGACGGGGTATTCACCCCTCCACTTT. V usage is TRBV5-8 and J usage is TRBJ1-6; D call uncertain. The CDR3 spans 14 residues. Germline V gene sequence: CDR1 SGHTS, CDR2 YDEGEE. V was trimmed by 2 bases and J by 8 bases, leaving 11 bases between them.

The rearrangement joins TRBV2 to TRBJ2-1; 11 nucleotides align to TRBD2. Per germline, CDR1 SNHLY and CDR2 FYNNEI. J lost 5 bases, V lost 6 bases, and 6 bases had no gene match. The CDR3 covers 15 residues. The CDR3 reads CASRPTSGGHNEQFF. In DNA, the CDR3 is TGTGCCAGCAGGCCCACTAGCGGGGGACACAATGAGCAGTTCTTC.

The chain couples TRBV29-1 to TRBJ1-1, with 8 bases fitting TRBD1. The trim removed 6 bases at V and 5 bases at J, leaving 8 bases unmatched. Looked up from germline, CDR1 is SQVTM and CDR2 is ANQGSEA. This CDR3 is built from 13 residues. CDR3 in amino acids: CSVYRTGSTEAFF. The CDR3 bases are TGCAGCGTCTACCGGACAGGGAGTACTGAAGCTTTCTTT.

The rearrangement uses TRBV2 and TRBJ1-4, with D possibly being TRBD1 (6 bases). This CDR3 region has 12 residues. Germline V CDR1 and CDR2: SNHLY, FYNNEI. V dropped 7 bases and J dropped 4 bases, with 7 bases sitting between them. This chain's CDR3 is CASKGGNEKLFF. CDR3 bases: TGTGCCAGCAAAGGGGGTAATGAAAAACTGTTTTTT.

The chain joins TRBV24-1 to TRBJ2-3; D is undetermined. CDR1 is KGHDR and CDR2 is SFDVKD in the germline V gene. This CDR3 has 16 residues. V was clipped by 4 bases and J by 2 bases, with 15 bases between them. This chain's CDR3 is CATSDPGTLITDTQYF. DNA for the CDR3: TGTGCCACCAGTGACCCGGGTACACTAATCACAGATACGCAGTATTTT.

This chain uses TRBV12-5 with TRBJ1-6; TRBD1 might be the D (6 bases). This CDR3 has 18 residues. CDR1 LGHNT and CDR2 FRNRAP come from the germline V gene. Deletions cut 6 bases from V and 10 bases from J, with 28 bases between. The CDR3 bases are TGTGCTAGTGGCTACGAAATGGCCAGGGGCTTGCCGACGTCACCCCTCCACTTT. It is translated as CASGYEMARGLPTSPLHF.

There are a few counts of this clone. The chain joins TRBV5-6 to TRBJ1-4; 8 bases line up with TRBD1. The CDR3 is made up of 15 amino acids. The germline V gene encodes CDR1 SGHDT and CDR2 YYEEEE. J lost 2 bases, V lost 4 bases, and 4 bases had no gene match. CDR3 region: CASSLRTGTNEKLFF. The CDR3 bases are TGTGCCAGCAGCCTAAGGACAGGGACTAATGAAAAACTGTTTTTT.

This clone has just a few counts. The CDR3 here is CASTFQLSSGNTIYF. The CDR3 DNA is TGTGCCAGTACCTTCCAGTTAAGCTCTGGAAACACCATATATTTT. The chain uses TRBV19 and TRBJ1-3; D remains ambiguous. CDR3 length: 15 residues. Germline V gene lookup returns CDR1 LNHDA and CDR2 SQIVND (reference sequence). V was cut by 7 bases and J by 0 bases, with 13 bases left in between.

The chain carries TRBV6-5 and TRBJ1-1; unclear D gene. The CDR3 contains 12 residues. Per germline, CDR1 MNHEY and CDR2 SVGAGI. V gave up 6 bases and J gave up 7 bases, with 12 bases separating them. The CDR3 spells CASSPLRGEAFF. The CDR3 DNA reads TGTGCCAGCAGCCCCCTGCGGGGTGAAGCTTTCTTT.

The chain uses TRBV6-5 and TRBJ1-3, with D maybe TRBD1 (6 bases). Germline CDR1 is MNHEY and CDR2 is SVGAGI. V lost 6 bases to trimming and J lost 0 bases, with 12 bases between them. This CDR3 has 15 amino acids. CDR3 sequence: CASRRDRSSGNTIYF. The DNA of the CDR3 is TGTGCCAGCAGGCGAGACAGGAGCTCTGGAAACACCATATATTTT.

The chain employs TRBV19 and TRBJ2-2; perhaps TRBD1 as D (6 bases). This CDR3 has 16 residues. Germline CDR1 reads LNHDA; CDR2 reads SQIVND (reference sequence). Trimming stripped 7 bases from V and 0 bases from J, with 15 bases between. CDR3 sequence: CASTDGTRSNTGELFF. The CDR3 coding sequence is TGTGCCAGTACCGACGGGACACGGTCGAACACCGGGGAGCTGTTTTTT.

The chain carries TRBV29-1 and TRBJ1-3; D is perhaps TRBD1 (6 bases). Looked up from germline, CDR1 is SQVTM and CDR2 is ANQGSEA. The V end was cut by 4 bases, the J end by 8 bases, with 6 bases between. The CDR3 extends over 10 amino acids. Written as DNA, the CDR3 is TGCAGCGTTGCAGGGGACACCATATATTTT. This encodes CSVAGDTIYF.

The chain has TRBV5-1 and TRBJ1-1, with 7 bases lining up with TRBD1. CDR3 length equals 18 residues. V trimming: 4 bases; J trimming: 0 bases; junction bases outside the gene matches: 15. The V gene's germline CDR1 is SGHRS and CDR2 YFSETQ. Written as DNA, the CDR3 is TGCGCCAGCAGCGGGGGGCCGGGACAGAGTCGATTGAACACTGAAGCTTTCTTT. Its protein product is CASSGGPGQSRLNTEAFF.

This clone was seen only once. The rearrangement links TRBV2 to TRBJ1-4; possible D gene TRBD1, 6 bases. Germline CDR1 SNHLY, CDR2 FYNNEI. With 4 bases removed from V and 5 bases from J, the gap between germline ends came to 14 bases. This CDR3 is built from 15 residues. The CDR3, as DNA: TGTGCCAGCAGTGCCAGCCGGGGGGCGAATGAAAAACTGTTTTTT. This translates into CASSASRGANEKLFF.

This clone has just a few counts. The chain joins TRBV6-5 to TRBJ1-6; 8 nucleotides match TRBD1. This CDR3 contains 15 residues. Trimming at V came to 0 bases and at J to 7 bases, leaving 2 bases not matched to a gene. Germline loops: CDR1 MNHEY, CDR2 SVGAGI. CDR3 in DNA: TGTGCCAGCAGTTACTCGAGGACAGGGAATTCACCCCTCCACTTT. Amino acids: CASSYSRTGNSPLHF.

V is TRBV6-6 and J is TRBJ1-1; D is perhaps TRBD1 (5 bases). Germline CDR1 is MNHNY and CDR2 is SVGAGI (reference sequence). V lost 6 bases and J 1 base, leaving 12 bases between the germline ends. The CDR3 is 14 amino acids. CDR3 coding DNA: TGTGCCAGCAGGATGCGGGACGGGAACACTGAAGCTTTCTTT. It is translated as CASRMRDGNTEAFF.

The CDR3 DNA follows: TGTGCCAGCAGTTCCGGGACAGGGGCTGACTACGAGCAGTACTTC. Protein product: CASSSGTGADYEQYF. The rearrangement uses TRBV28 and TRBJ2-7, with 10 nucleotides matching TRBD1. Germline V lookup: CDR1 MDHEN, CDR2 SYDVKM. V lost 4 bases to trimming and J lost 3 bases; unmatched junction nucleotides: 6. This CDR3 comprises 15 residues.

J is TRBJ2-7 and V is TRBV18; 7 bases map to TRBD2. CDR1 is KGHSH and CDR2 is LQKENI in the germline V gene. V was clipped by 4 bases and J by 3 bases; unmatched bases: 6. The CDR3 is 14 amino acids. In DNA form, the CDR3 reads TGTGCCAGCTCACGGAGCGGGGACCTCTACGAGCAGTACTTC. Residues: CASSRSGDLYEQYF.

Here the CDR3 DNA reads TGCGCCAGCAGCGCCCTGGAGGAGTCCTACGAGCAGTACTTC. Protein: CASSALEESYEQYF. V usage is TRBV5-1 and J usage is TRBJ2-7, with D possibly being TRBD2 (5 bases). V shed 4 bases and J shed 1 base, with 12 bases lying between them. Germline V gene lookup returns CDR1 SGHRS and CDR2 YFSETQ. This CDR3 is built from 14 residues.

The rearrangement joins TRBV19 to TRBJ1-5; 9 bases agree with TRBD1. The CDR3 sequence is 16 residues long. With V trimmed by 6 bases and J by 2 bases, 8 bases remained unmatched. Germline V gene sequence: CDR1 LNHDA, CDR2 SQIVND (reference sequence). CDR3 in DNA: TGTGCCAGTAGGGGACAGGGAGGATATGGCAATCAGCCCCAGCATTTT. The encoded protein is CASRGQGGYGNQPQHF.

This chain uses TRBV6-5 with TRBJ1-2; D is ambiguous. Deletions cut 7 bases from V and 5 bases from J, with 8 bases between. The CDR3 contains 11 residues. CDR1 MNHEY and CDR2 SVGAGI come from the germline V gene. CDR3 nucleotides: TGTGCCAGCAACAATATATATGGCTACACCTTC. Translation gives CASNNIYGYTF.